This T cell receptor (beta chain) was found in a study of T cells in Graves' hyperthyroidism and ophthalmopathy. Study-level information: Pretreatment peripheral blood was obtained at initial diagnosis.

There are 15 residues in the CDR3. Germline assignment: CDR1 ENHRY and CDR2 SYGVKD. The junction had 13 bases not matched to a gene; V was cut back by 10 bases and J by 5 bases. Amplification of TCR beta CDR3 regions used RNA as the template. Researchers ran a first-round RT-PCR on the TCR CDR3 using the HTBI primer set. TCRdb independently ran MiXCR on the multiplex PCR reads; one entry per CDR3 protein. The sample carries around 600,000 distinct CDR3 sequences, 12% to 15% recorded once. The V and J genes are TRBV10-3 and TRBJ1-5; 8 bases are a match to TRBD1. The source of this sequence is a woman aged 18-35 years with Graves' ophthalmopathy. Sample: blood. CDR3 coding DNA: TGTGCCACCCGGTCGACAGGGGCGAACGATCAGCCCCAGCATTTT. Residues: CATRSTGANDQPQHF.